This TCR beta chain was captured in a study of shared clonotypes between healthy human individuals. The table lists this clone with a count of one. This table comes from immunoSEQ multiplex PCR, and its TCRdb copy is limited to in-frame clones, with some not included. The data contain approximately 1.4 million clones, about 98% of them singletons. V lost 2 bases to trimming and J lost 3 bases; unmatched junction nucleotides: 8. The CDR3 loop spans 16 amino acids. Germline values: CDR1 WNHNN, CDR2 SYGVQD (reference sequence). The TCR was taken from a young man in good health. Sample: naive CD4+ T cells sorted from blood. As for subset: CD45RA+ positively selected. This chain joins TRBV10-1 and TRBJ2-3; 7 nucleotides align to TRBD2. The CDR3 DNA reads TGCGCCAGCAGTGAGGACAGTACCGGGGGGACAGATACGCAGTATTTT. Its translation: CASSEDSTGGTDTQYF.